This is a list of T cell receptor beta chains from one sample in a study of CD8+ T cells in alopecia areata. TCRdb keeps only in-frame clones here, not all; method: immunoSEQ multiplex PCR. The table shows 150,000 to 200,000 clones, with 60% occurring only once. This specimen was CD4+ T cells sorted from blood, taken at week 24, from a patient treated with tofacitinib. Receptors were obtained from a human donor with alopecia areata. CDR3s include the opening cysteine and the closing phenylalanine or tryptophan. A D gene is named only where the DNA matches it firmly. Not all rows give a size; the values are once, few, many and, for expanded clones, a class.

d_call,v_call,j_call,clone_size,cdr3_aa,cdr3_nt
.,TRBV30,TRBJ2-3,.,CAWRRDTQYF,TGTGCCTGGCGGAGGGATACGCAGTATTTT
.,TRBV7-9,TRBJ1-1,.,CASSFRGGTEAFF,TGTGCCAGCAGCTTTAGGGGGGGCACTGAAGCTTTCTTT
.,TRBV2,TRBJ2-7,.,CASSRRVSSYEQYF,TGTGCCAGCAGTCGGCGGGTTAGCTCCTACGAGCAGTACTTC
.,TRBV6-6,TRBJ1-2,few,CASSLRDYGYTF,TGTGCCAGCAGTCTGAGAGACTATGGCTACACCTTC
TRBD1,TRBV29-1,TRBJ2-2,.,CSVRDRLTGELFF,TGCAGCGTCCGGGACAGGTTAACCGGGGAGCTGTTTTTT
.,TRBV7-9,TRBJ2-1,.,CASSRGGSYNEQFF,TGTGCCAGCAGCCGAGGGGGATCCTACAATGAGCAGTTCTTC
.,TRBV4-3,TRBJ2-1,.,CASSLEEGDYNEQFF,TGCGCCAGCAGCCTAGAGGAGGGGGACTACAATGAGCAGTTCTTC
.,TRBV6-5,TRBJ1-1,.,CASSQGIEAFF,TGTGCCAGCAGTCAGGGGATTGAAGCTTTCTTT
.,TRBV5-6,TRBJ2-2,.,CASSLVSGELFF,TGTGCCAGCAGCTTGGTATCCGGGGAGCTGTTTTTT
.,TRBV25-1,TRBJ1-2,.,CASSGPGYTF,TGTGCCAGCAGTGGACCAGGGTACACCTTC
.,TRBV29-1,TRBJ1-2,.,CSVGGGGKTYGYTF,TGCAGCGTTGGTGGAGGCGGGAAGACTTATGGCTACACCTTC
TRBD1,TRBV9,TRBJ2-5,.,CASSLDRGETQYF,TGTGCCAGCAGCCTCGACAGGGGTGAGACCCAGTACTTC
.,TRBV25-1,TRBJ1-3,many,CASRAGNTIYF,TGTGCCAGCAGGGCTGGAAACACCATATATTTT
TRBD1,TRBV25-1,TRBJ2-7,.,CASSRPGQGGEQYF,TGTGCCAGCAGTCGGCCGGGACAGGGAGGGGAGCAGTACTTC